This entry features one TCR beta chain sequence. This entry is derived from a study of T cells in narcolepsy. Some clones are missing from TCRdb's copy, which holds only in-frame ones; the method was immunoSEQ multiplex PCR. This sample yields tens of thousands of clones, of which roughly four fifths are seen a single time; 1.3% belongs to the top ten. V was pared by 5 bases and J by 6 bases, with 7 bases between. Per the germline V gene, CDR1 is SGHAT and CDR2 is FQNNGV. The CDR3 totals 12 residues. The sample taken for sequencing was CD45RA- memory CD4+ T cells from PBMCs. This chain uses TRBV11-2 with TRBJ1-4; D unclear. The TCR sequence derives from a human donor with narcolepsy. As DNA, the CDR3 is TGTGCCAGCAGCCGGGAATATGAAAAACTGTTTTTT. It specifies CASSREYEKLFF.